Below, 27 T cell receptor beta chains from the same sample are listed, as sequenced in a study of shared clonotypes between healthy human individuals. The table came from immunoSEQ multiplex PCR; TCRdb's copy has only in-frame clones and leaves some out. The sample has around 990,000 clones, roughly 80% seen once. Source material: memory CD4+ T cells from PBMCs. Stated subset: CD45RA-negative fraction. These receptors came from a man aged 18 to 30 in good health. Some clones in this sample may be carry-over from other donors' samples.

The chain is built from TRBV28 and TRBJ2-5; D not resolved. The germline CDR1 and CDR2 sequences are MDHEN and SYDVKM. The CDR3 consists of 14 residues. The V end was cut by 5 bases, the J end by 0 bases, with 10 bases between. The CDR3 loop reads CASSLRIHQETQYF. The CDR3 region has the DNA TGTGCCAGCAGTCTACGGATACACCAAGAGACCCAGTACTTC.

Worth noting for this clone: The same CDR3 is also encoded by other DNA sequences in this sample. The chain combines TRBV18 with TRBJ2-7; 10 nucleotides agree with TRBD1. The CDR3 sequence is 14 residues long. Germline trimming cut 3 bases from V and 6 bases from J; bases unmatched to any gene: 5. Germline assignment: CDR1 KGHSH and CDR2 LQKENI. The CDR3 DNA is TGTGCCAGCTCACCCGGGACAGGGGTGGGCGAGCAGTACTTC. This codes for CASSPGTGVGEQYF. Complete variable domain (other parts from reference TRBV18 and TRBJ2-7): NAGVMQNPRHLVRRRGQEARLRCSPMKGHSHVYWYRQLPEEGLKFMVYLQKENIIDESGMPKERFSAEFPKEGPSILRIQQVVRGDSAAYFCASSPGTGVGEQYFGPGTRLTVT.

In this sample, this clone turned up a few times. V is TRBV7-6 and J is TRBJ1-1; D is undetermined. Germline assignment: CDR1 SGHVS and CDR2 FNYEAQ. This CDR3 has 12 residues. Trimming took 1 base from V and 6 from J, leaving 6 bases between them. This chain's CDR3 is CASSLEGSEAFF. CDR3 DNA: TGTGCCAGCAGCTTAGAGGGATCTGAAGCTTTCTTT.

V usage is TRBV4-3 and J usage is TRBJ2-2; 11 nucleotides line up with TRBD2. Trimming took 2 bases from V and 5 from J; bases not matched to a gene: 4. From germline, CDR1 is LGHNA and CDR2 YSLEER. The CDR3 has 16 amino acids. Written as DNA, the CDR3 is TGCGCCAGCAGCCAAACTAGCGGGAGACGGACCGGGGAGCTGTTTTTT. Translation: CASSQTSGRRTGELFF.

This chain joins TRBV10-1 and TRBJ2-3; 11 bases line up with TRBD2. Trimming took 0 bases from V and 3 from J; bases not matched to a gene: 2. This CDR3 is 16 amino acids long. Germline V gene sequence: CDR1 WNHNN, CDR2 SYGVQD (reference sequence). Written as DNA, the CDR3 is TGCGCCAGCAGTGAGTCGACTAGCGGGACAACAGATACGCAGTATTTT. Translated: CASSESTSGTTDTQYF.

V and J are TRBV6-1 and TRBJ2-6; maybe TRBD1 (5 bases). Looked up from germline, CDR1 is MNHNS and CDR2 is SASEGT. There are 15 residues in the CDR3. Trimming cost V 3 bases and J 8 bases, with 14 bases left between them. This CDR3 is CASSDQQVPPNVLTF. As DNA, the CDR3 is TGTGCCAGCAGTGACCAACAGGTCCCTCCCAACGTCCTGACTTTC.

This chain uses TRBV28 with TRBJ2-3, with 10 bases matching TRBD2. Germline CDR1 MDHEN, CDR2 SYDVKM. The CDR3 sequence is 17 residues long. V gave up 3 bases and J gave up 0 bases; unmatched junction bases: 6. The CDR3 nucleotides are TGTGCCAGCAGTTTGTTGGGGACTAGCGCTAGCACAGATACGCAGTATTTT. Translation: CASSLLGTSASTDTQYF.

V gene TRBV4-1 combines with J gene TRBJ2-5; TRBD2 aligns across 7 bases. The trim removed 1 base at V and 5 bases at J, leaving 10 bases unmatched. Germline V lookup: CDR1 MGHRA, CDR2 YSYEKL. CDR3 length: 16 residues. CDR3 residues: CASSQGLVDSGETQYF. CDR3 DNA sequence: TGCGCCAGCAGCCAAGGTTTGGTCGATAGCGGGGAGACCCAGTACTTC.

The rearrangement links TRBV28 to TRBJ2-7, with TRBD1 identical over 10 bases. The CDR3 has 18 residues. CDR1 and CDR2 (germline): MDHEN, SYDVKM. Trimming cost V 6 bases and J 2 bases; bases outside gene matches: 16. CDR3 residues: CASSSGTGVFRRPYEQYF. CDR3 DNA: TGTGCCAGCAGCAGTGGGACAGGGGTGTTCAGAAGACCCTACGAGCAGTACTTC.

The gene calls are TRBV27 and TRBJ2-7, with a weak D call TRBD1 (6 bases). The length of the CDR3 is 15 residues. Deletions cut 6 bases from V and 2 bases from J, with 17 bases between. CDR1 and CDR2 (germline): MNHEY, SMNVEV (reference sequence). Here the CDR3 reads CASSPRGRGPYEQYF. CDR3 nucleotides: TGTGCCAGCAGCCCCCGGGGCAGGGGCCCCTACGAGCAGTACTTC.

The rearrangement links TRBV27 to TRBJ1-5; perhaps TRBD1 as D (5 bases). Per germline, CDR1 MNHEY and CDR2 SMNVEV (reference sequence). This CDR3 is built from 14 residues. Deletions cut 0 bases from V and 7 bases from J, with 10 bases between. The CDR3 protein is CASSLSGGWQPQHF. The CDR3 DNA reads TGTGCCAGCAGTTTATCGGGGGGATGGCAGCCCCAGCATTTT.

The chain links TRBV19 to TRBJ2-7; 13 nucleotides line up with TRBD2. V shed 0 bases, J shed 3 bases, and the junction held 8 bases outside the gene matches. The CDR3 spans 18 residues. Germline-derived CDR1 and CDR2 are LNHDA and SQIVND (reference sequence). CDR3 in amino acids: CASSIDAPLAGGFYEQYF. The CDR3 DNA sequence: TGTGCCAGTAGTATAGACGCTCCACTAGCGGGAGGGTTCTACGAGCAGTACTTC.

V is TRBV10-3 and J is TRBJ2-2; 8 nucleotides agree with TRBD1. Germline V gene sequence: CDR1 ENHRY, CDR2 SYGVKD. CDR3 length: 15 amino acids. Losses at the gene ends were 5 bases for V and 4 bases for J; bases not matched to a gene: 6. The CDR3: CAISRGTGSTGELFF. The CDR3 DNA reads TGTGCCATCAGTCGCGGGACAGGAAGCACCGGGGAGCTGTTTTTT.

The chain is built from TRBV5-1 and TRBJ2-7; tentatively, D is TRBD1 (5 bases). The V gene's germline CDR1 is SGHRS and CDR2 YFSETQ. Trimming pared 1 base from V and 5 bases from J, leaving 13 bases between. The CDR3 is 14 amino acids. CDR3 amino acids: CASSLRGEVDEQYF. DNA for the CDR3: TGCGCCAGCAGCTTGAGGGGCGAGGTGGACGAGCAGTACTTC.

The V gene is TRBV7-9, the J gene TRBJ2-7, with D hard to call. Deletions cut 5 bases from V and 0 bases from J, with 17 bases between. Looked up from germline, CDR1 is SEHNR and CDR2 is FQNEAQ (reference sequence). This CDR3 has 16 amino acids. The CDR3 DNA sequence: TGTGCCAGCAGCCCCCGCGCGGCTGAGAGCTCCTACGAGCAGTACTTC. As protein: CASSPRAAESSYEQYF.

This clone was found once. The gene calls are TRBV6-1 and TRBJ2-7; no clear D. Trimming took off 6 bases at V and 0 bases at J, with 15 bases between the two ends. Germline CDR1 is MNHNS and CDR2 is SASEGT. This CDR3 has 15 residues. The CDR3 bases are TGTGCCAGCAGGTCAGGACCCATCAGCTCCTACGAGCAGTACTTC. Translation gives CASRSGPISSYEQYF.

The chain couples TRBV7-2 to TRBJ2-7; 7 nucleotides agree with TRBD2. The trim removed 5 bases at V and 5 bases at J, leaving 15 bases unmatched. In germline, CDR1 is SGHTA, CDR2 FQGNSA. CDR3 length equals 16 residues. CDR3: CASSPRGGGTHHEQYF. In nucleotides, the CDR3 is TGTGCCAGCAGCCCCCGCGGGGGAGGAACGCATCACGAGCAGTACTTC.

The chain links TRBV6-6 to TRBJ2-2; 8 bases match TRBD1. The germline CDR1 and CDR2 sequences are MNHNY and SVGAGI (reference sequence). The CDR3 extends over 13 amino acids. The V segment lost 6 bases and the J segment 5 bases; nucleotides outside the gene matches: 2. The CDR3 nucleotides read TGTGCCAGCAGGGACAGGGAGACCGGGGAGCTGTTTTTT. Amino acid sequence: CASRDRETGELFF.

The chain joins TRBV2 to TRBJ2-2, with 12 bases lining up with TRBD1. CDR1 is SNHLY and CDR2 is FYNNEI in the germline V gene. Trimming at V came to 6 bases and at J to 7 bases, leaving 6 bases not matched to a gene. This CDR3 contains 15 residues. The DNA of the CDR3 is TGTGCCAGCAGGACGGGACAGGGGGCGGTCGGGGAGCTGTTTTTT. It specifies CASRTGQGAVGELFF.

V usage is TRBV28 and J usage is TRBJ2-1; the match to TRBD1 covers 7 bases. The germline V gene encodes CDR1 MDHEN and CDR2 SYDVKM. V dropped 11 bases and J dropped 2; count of bases not matched to a gene: 12. The CDR3 runs to 15 residues. The CDR3, as DNA: TGTGCCGGGTCACAGGGGACGTCCACCTACAATGAGCAGTTCTTC. It is translated as CAGSQGTSTYNEQFF.

This clone was found once. V is TRBV5-1 and J is TRBJ2-1; D not resolved. V gave up 6 bases and J gave up 1 base, with 14 bases separating them. This CDR3 region has 15 residues. Germline CDR1 is SGHRS and CDR2 is YFSETQ. In DNA, the CDR3 is TGCGCCAGCACCAATCGGGTATCATCCTACAATGAGCAGTTCTTC. It specifies CASTNRVSSYNEQFF.

The rearrangement joins TRBV5-1 to TRBJ2-2; D is uncertain. Trimming took 4 bases from V and 0 from J, leaving 13 bases between them. CDR1 and CDR2 (germline): SGHRS, YFSETQ. The CDR3 consists of 16 residues. Here the CDR3 DNA reads TGCGCCAGCAGCCCACTGACACTCGCGAACACCGGGGAGCTGTTTTTT. Translation gives CASSPLTLANTGELFF. Full variable domain (outside the CDR3, taken from reference TRBV5-1 and TRBJ2-2): KAGVTQTPRYLIKTRGQQVTLSCSPISGHRSVSWYQQTPGQGLQFLFEYFSETQRNKGNFPGRFSGRQFSNSRSEMNVSTLELGDSALYLCASSPLTLANTGELFFGEGSRLTVL.

The gene calls are TRBV19 and TRBJ2-1; D might be TRBD1 or TRBD2, each matching 5 bases. The germline gives CDR1 LNHDA, CDR2 SQIVND (reference sequence). Trimming took 2 bases from V and 6 from J, leaving 17 bases between them. The CDR3 runs to 16 residues. In DNA form, the CDR3 reads TGTGCCAGTAGTATATGGGACGGACGATTCAGCAATGAGCAGTTCTTC. Translation gives CASSIWDGRFSNEQFF.

V is TRBV6-5 and J is TRBJ1-1; D gene uncertain. V lost 5 bases to trimming and J lost 2 bases, with 15 bases between them. Germline CDR1 is MNHEY and CDR2 is SVGAGI. The CDR3 is 15 amino acids. In nucleotides, the CDR3 is TGTGCCAGCAGTCCAAGGCGTTTCAGTAACACTGAAGCTTTCTTT. This gives the protein CASSPRRFSNTEAFF.

This clone has more than one count but fewer than ten. Additional DNA sequences in this sample encode the identical CDR3. The rearrangement uses TRBV5-1 and TRBJ1-5, with D uncertain. The ends were cut back, 3 bases at V and 0 bases at J, with 4 bases in the middle. Germline loops: CDR1 SGHRS, CDR2 YFSETQ. This CDR3 comprises 13 residues. CDR3 nucleotides: TGCGCCAGCAGCTGGGATAGCAATCAGCCCCAGCATTTT. Protein: CASSWDSNQPQHF.

The CDR3: CASRPLTGSLSYNEQFF. DNA for the CDR3: TGTGCCAGCAGACCCCTGACCGGGAGCCTTTCCTACAATGAGCAGTTCTTC. The chain recombines TRBV5-6 with TRBJ2-1; maybe TRBD2 (6 bases). Germline CDR1 and CDR2: SGHDT and YYEEEE. The germline V and J ends were trimmed by 5 bases and 1 base, with 19 bases remaining between them. The length of the CDR3 is 17 residues. Full variable domain (outside the CDR3, taken from reference TRBV5-6 and TRBJ2-1): DAGVTQSPTHLIKTRGQQVTLRCSPKSGHDTVSWYQQALGQGPQFIFQYYEEEERQRGNFPDRFSGHQFPNYSSELNVNALLLGDSALYLCASRPLTGSLSYNEQFFGPGTRLTVL.

This clone was counted a single time. The chain combines TRBV19 with TRBJ1-1, with 7 bases matching TRBD1. J lost 5 bases, V lost 5 bases, and 8 bases had no gene match. Germline-derived CDR1 and CDR2 are LNHDA and SQIVND (reference sequence). The CDR3 contains 14 residues. The CDR3 region is CASSPRQGRTEAFF. As DNA, the CDR3 is TGTGCCAGTAGTCCCCGACAGGGAAGGACTGAAGCTTTCTTT.